This TCR beta chain is drawn from a study of cytomegalovirus exposure and HLA in healthy donors. The study, taken as a whole, reports: A later analysis reported that several of the most significant clusters appeared to be linked to common viral pathogens, among them Epstein-Barr virus.

PCR employed 60 Vbeta and 13 Jbeta primers. The protocol was immunoSEQ multiplex PCR, while the TCRdb copy is restricted to in-frame clones and leaves out a portion. The repertoire has about 230,000 clones, under 90% of them found once; the top ten carry 1.3%. Comments on this clone: Its antigen is unknown.

From germline, CDR1 is SQVTM and CDR2 ANQGSEA. Trimming took off 7 bases at V and 5 bases at J, with 18 bases between the two ends. The length of the CDR3 is 14 residues. The material sequenced was PBMCs. This clonotype originated in a human donor in good health. The J gene is TRBJ2-1, the V gene TRBV29-1, with D possibly TRBD2 on 6 matching bases. The CDR3 sequence is CSGIRRAVDNEQFF. The CDR3 DNA reads as TGCAGCGGAATTAGGAGGGCCGTTGACAATGAGCAGTTCTTC.